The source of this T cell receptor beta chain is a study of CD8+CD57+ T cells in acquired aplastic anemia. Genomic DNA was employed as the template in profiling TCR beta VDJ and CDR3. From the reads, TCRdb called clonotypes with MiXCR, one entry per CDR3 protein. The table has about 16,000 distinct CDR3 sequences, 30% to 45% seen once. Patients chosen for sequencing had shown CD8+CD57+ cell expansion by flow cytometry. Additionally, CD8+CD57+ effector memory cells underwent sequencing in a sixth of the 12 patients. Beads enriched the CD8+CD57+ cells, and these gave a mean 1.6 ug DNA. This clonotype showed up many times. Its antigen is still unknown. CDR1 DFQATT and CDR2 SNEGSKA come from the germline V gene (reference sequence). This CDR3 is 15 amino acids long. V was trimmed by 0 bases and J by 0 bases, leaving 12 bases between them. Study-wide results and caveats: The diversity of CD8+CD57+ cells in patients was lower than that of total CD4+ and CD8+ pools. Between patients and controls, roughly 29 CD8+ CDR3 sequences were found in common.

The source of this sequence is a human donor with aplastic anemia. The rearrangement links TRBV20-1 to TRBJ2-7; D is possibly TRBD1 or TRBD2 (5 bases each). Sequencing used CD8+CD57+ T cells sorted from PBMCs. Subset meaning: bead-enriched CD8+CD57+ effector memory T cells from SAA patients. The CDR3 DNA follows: TGCAGTGCTAGAGATCTGAGGGGTAGCTCCTACGAGCAGTACTTC. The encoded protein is CSARDLRGSSYEQYF.